This T cell receptor (beta chain) is from a study of control samples from healthy donors and cancer patients. Per the germline V gene, CDR1 is KGHDR and CDR2 is SFDVKD. V was clipped by 1 base and J by 2 bases, with 10 bases between them. The CDR3 has 15 residues. Produced via immunoSEQ multiplex PCR; TCRdb's table is partial and in-frame only. Seen here are some 120,000 clones, approximately 92% observed once, and the top ten hold approximately 0.57%. The V call is TRBV24-1, the J call TRBJ1-2; no firm D call. The sequence was obtained from a man at least 80 years old with head and neck cancer. Sequences were obtained from PBMCs. CDR3 coding DNA: TGTGCCACCAGTGATTTTTCGGCCGCGAACTATGGCTACACCTTC. This codes for CATSDFSAANYGYTF.